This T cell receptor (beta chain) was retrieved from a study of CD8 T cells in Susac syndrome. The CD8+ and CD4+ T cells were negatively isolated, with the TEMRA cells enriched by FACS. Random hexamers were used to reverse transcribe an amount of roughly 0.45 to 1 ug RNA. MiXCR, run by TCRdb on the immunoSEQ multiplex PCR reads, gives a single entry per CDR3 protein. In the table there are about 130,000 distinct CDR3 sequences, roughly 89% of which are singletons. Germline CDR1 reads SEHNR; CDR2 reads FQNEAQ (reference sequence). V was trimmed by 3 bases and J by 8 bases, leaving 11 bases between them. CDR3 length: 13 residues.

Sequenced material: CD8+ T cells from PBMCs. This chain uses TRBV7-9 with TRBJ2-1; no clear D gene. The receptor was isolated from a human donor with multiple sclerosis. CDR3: CASSLGSLDEQFF. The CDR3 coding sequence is TGTGCCAGCAGCTTGGGGTCATTAGATGAGCAGTTCTTC.